This entry is about one T cell receptor beta chain. The protocol was immunoSEQ multiplex PCR, while the TCRdb copy is restricted to in-frame clones and leaves out a portion. The sample lists 150,000 to 200,000 clones; approximately 88% were seen once. The data derive from a study of blood T cell repertoires in COVID-19. Study-wide context: From T cells, B-cell-depleted T cells, or PBMCs came the material, which was cDNA or gDNA.

Sequencing input: peripheral blood. This clonotype was sampled from a middle-aged woman with COVID-19, enrolled during active disease.

The CDR3 region is CSASANLGVGYTF. CDR3 nucleotide sequence: TGCAGTGCTAGTGCCAATTTGGGCGTTGGCTACACCTTC. The chain recombines TRBV20-1 with TRBJ1-2; D remains ambiguous. The CDR3 loop spans 13 amino acids. The germline V gene has CDR1 DFQATT and CDR2 SNEGSKA (reference sequence). Trimming took off 3 bases at V and 7 bases at J, with 15 bases between the two ends.